The rows below give T cell receptor beta chains drawn from one sample of a study of blood T cell repertoires in COVID-19. Profiled with immunoSEQ multiplex PCR; TCRdb holds only in-frame clones, not every one. The sample holds 200,000 to 250,000 clones, roughly 86% seen once. The sample taken for sequencing was peripheral blood. Receptors were obtained from a woman aged 35 to 49 with acute or convalescent COVID-19. Both conserved end residues are part of each CDR3. Fields, in order: D gene, clone size, J gene, V gene, CDR3 protein, CDR3 DNA. D genes are given only for firm matches. A clone size is listed for some rows: how often the clone was seen (once, few, many), or a class if it is expanded.

d_gene: -
abundance: -
j_gene: TRBJ2-1
v_gene: TRBV9
CDR3aa: CASSVGAATYNEQFF
CDR3nt: TGTGCCAGCAGCGTAGGAGCGGCAACTTACAATGAGCAGTTCTTC

d_gene: TRBD2
abundance: -
j_gene: TRBJ2-3
v_gene: TRBV3-1/TRBV3-2
CDR3aa: CASSQDLETSGSTDTQYF
CDR3nt: TGTGCCAGCAGCCAAGATCTTGAGACTAGCGGTAGCACAGATACGCAGTATTTT

d_gene: -
abundance: -
j_gene: TRBJ2-7
v_gene: TRBV19
CDR3aa: CASSSSSISYEQYF
CDR3nt: TGTGCCAGTAGTAGTAGTAGCATCTCCTACGAGCAGTACTTC

d_gene: TRBD2
abundance: -
j_gene: TRBJ2-1
v_gene: TRBV15
CDR3aa: CATSQRTSGRRNEQFF
CDR3nt: TGTGCCACCAGCCAAAGGACTAGCGGGAGGAGGAATGAGCAGTTCTTC

d_gene: TRBD1
abundance: -
j_gene: TRBJ1-5
v_gene: TRBV25-1
CDR3aa: CASSGPGQGNQPQHF
CDR3nt: TGTGCCAGCAGTGGCCCGGGACAGGGTAATCAGCCCCAGCATTTT

d_gene: -
abundance: -
j_gene: TRBJ1-2
v_gene: TRBV5-1
CDR3aa: CASSLAGASYGYTF
CDR3nt: TGCGCCAGCAGCTTGGCAGGGGCAAGCTATGGCTACACCTTC

d_gene: TRBD1
abundance: -
j_gene: TRBJ2-3
v_gene: TRBV5-5
CDR3aa: CASSPRGQGRGDTQYF
CDR3nt: TGTGCCAGCAGCCCCCGGGGACAGGGAAGGGGAGATACGCAGTATTTT

d_gene: TRBD1
abundance: -
j_gene: TRBJ1-6
v_gene: TRBV6-5
CDR3aa: CASSSTGGSNSPLHF
CDR3nt: TGTGCCAGCAGTAGTACAGGGGGCTCTAATTCACCCCTCCACTTT

d_gene: -
abundance: -
j_gene: TRBJ2-7
v_gene: TRBV30
CDR3aa: CAWSVTDYEQYF
CDR3nt: TGTGCCTGGAGTGTAACTGACTACGAGCAGTACTTC

d_gene: TRBD1
abundance: -
j_gene: TRBJ1-5
v_gene: TRBV4-1
CDR3aa: CASSPLGTGGAWNQPQHF
CDR3nt: TGCGCCAGCAGCCCCTTAGGGACAGGGGGCGCGTGGAATCAGCCCCAGCATTTT

d_gene: TRBD1
abundance: -
j_gene: TRBJ1-1
v_gene: TRBV29-1
CDR3aa: CSVTGTATVSTEAFF
CDR3nt: TGCAGCGTTACCGGGACAGCCACGGTTAGCACTGAAGCTTTCTTT

d_gene: TRBD2
abundance: few
j_gene: TRBJ2-1
v_gene: TRBV24-1
CDR3aa: CATSRVTGAGGPVNEQFF
CDR3nt: TGTGCCACCAGCCGAGTAACAGGGGCGGGAGGGCCGGTCAATGAGCAGTTCTTC

d_gene: -
abundance: -
j_gene: TRBJ2-7
v_gene: TRBV2
CDR3aa: CARTKPTASDEQYF
CDR3nt: TGTGCCAGGACAAAACCCACGGCTTCGGACGAGCAGTACTTC

d_gene: TRBD2
abundance: -
j_gene: TRBJ2-3
v_gene: TRBV7-6
CDR3aa: CASSLGASGVLADTQYF
CDR3nt: TGTGCCAGCAGCTTAGGGGCTAGCGGGGTCCTCGCGGATACGCAGTATTTT

d_gene: -
abundance: few
j_gene: TRBJ1-1
v_gene: TRBV19
CDR3aa: CASSIETEAFF
CDR3nt: TGTGCCAGTAGTATCGAGACTGAAGCTTTCTTT

d_gene: TRBD2
abundance: -
j_gene: TRBJ2-7
v_gene: TRBV7-8
CDR3aa: CASSLGRTSGLPYEQYF
CDR3nt: TGTGCCAGCAGCTTAGGGCGGACTAGCGGGCTTCCCTACGAGCAGTACTTC

d_gene: TRBD2
abundance: -
j_gene: TRBJ2-1
v_gene: TRBV2
CDR3aa: CASLPTSGGPNEQFF
CDR3nt: TGTGCCAGCCTGCCGACTAGCGGGGGGCCCAATGAGCAGTTCTTC

d_gene: -
abundance: -
j_gene: TRBJ2-7
v_gene: TRBV6-5
CDR3aa: CASGRGAYEQYF
CDR3nt: TGTGCCAGCGGTAGGGGCGCCTACGAGCAGTACTTC

d_gene: -
abundance: few
j_gene: TRBJ1-1
v_gene: TRBV7-6
CDR3aa: CASSPRAGVVTEAFF
CDR3nt: TGTGCCAGCAGCCCCCGGGCAGGGGTTGTCACTGAAGCTTTCTTT

d_gene: -
abundance: -
j_gene: TRBJ2-7
v_gene: TRBV7-2
CDR3aa: CASSLVGGSYEQYF
CDR3nt: TGTGCCAGCAGCTTAGTAGGCGGGTCCTACGAGCAGTACTTC

d_gene: -
abundance: -
j_gene: TRBJ1-2
v_gene: TRBV7-6
CDR3aa: CASSPRLREGNYGYTF
CDR3nt: TGTGCCAGCAGCCCGCGGCTTCGGGAGGGGAACTATGGCTACACCTTC

d_gene: -
abundance: once
j_gene: TRBJ1-2
v_gene: TRBV4-1
CDR3aa: CASSPGQIYYGYTF
CDR3nt: TGCGCCAGCAGCCCCGGACAGATATACTATGGCTACACCTTC

d_gene: TRBD2
abundance: -
j_gene: TRBJ2-2
v_gene: TRBV2
CDR3aa: CASSTTRAGGAQNTGELFF
CDR3nt: TGTGCCAGCAGTACGACTCGAGCGGGAGGTGCCCAGAACACCGGGGAGCTGTTTTTT

d_gene: TRBD2
abundance: few
j_gene: TRBJ2-7
v_gene: TRBV11-2
CDR3aa: CASSIAGGYYEQYF
CDR3nt: TGTGCCAGCAGTATAGCGGGAGGGTATTACGAGCAGTACTTC

d_gene: TRBD1
abundance: -
j_gene: TRBJ2-3
v_gene: TRBV27
CDR3aa: CASMRTGRDTQYF
CDR3nt: TGTGCCAGCATGAGGACAGGGAGAGATACGCAGTATTTT

d_gene: -
abundance: few
j_gene: TRBJ2-3
v_gene: TRBV11-3
CDR3aa: CASSSGGSTDTQYF
CDR3nt: TGTGCCAGCAGCTCGGGGGGCTCCACAGATACGCAGTATTTT